These 5 T cell receptor beta chains came from one sample sequenced in a study of regulatory T cells in long-lasting Graves disease. Time point noted: newly diagnosed GD, antithyroid drugs for less than 3 months. RNA extracted from PBMCs served as the sequencing template. TCR beta libraries were built with iRepertoire HTBI primers and Arm-PCR of CDR3 regions. TCRdb re-analysed the multiplex PCR reads in MiXCR, keeping a single row per CDR3 protein. The sample has hundreds of thousands of distinct CDR3 sequences; 16% are singletons. This sample was also put to use in a study of T cells in Graves' hyperthyroidism and ophthalmopathy.

Sequences were derived from peripheral blood mononuclear cells (PBMCs), sampled at new diagnosis, from a patient treated with antithyroid drugs. These TCRs come from a woman aged 25-40 years with Graves disease.

The chain combines TRBV30 with TRBJ1-5; D gene uncertain. The germline V gene encodes CDR1 GTSNPN and CDR2 SVGIG (reference sequence). CDR3 size: 12 residues. V was pared by 5 bases and J by 4 bases, with 9 bases between. CDR3 amino acids: CAWGEGNQPQHF. For the CDR3, the DNA is TGTGCCTGGGGTGAAGGGAATCAGCCCCAGCATTTT.

This clonotype was detected ten times or more. CDR3 DNA: TGTGCCAGCACCGGGACAGAGGACTTAGAGCAGTACTTC. Translated: CASTGTEDLEQYF. V is TRBV12-3 or TRBV12-4 and J is TRBJ2-7; 7 nucleotides align to TRBD1. The CDR3 totals 13 residues. The ends lost 7 bases at V and 7 bases at J; junction bases unmatched: 10.

This clonotype was counted ten times or more. This chain uses TRBV5-1 with TRBJ1-1, with TRBD1 matching 9 bases. The CDR3 contains 14 residues. The J segment lost 11 bases and the V segment lost 0 bases, leaving 8 bases of the junction unmatched. Per the germline V gene, CDR1 is SGHRS and CDR2 is YFSETQ. This CDR3 reads CASSLEALDRGAFF. DNA of the CDR3: TGCGCCAGCAGCTTGGAGGCTCTGGACAGGGGCGCTTTCTTT.

The sample holds many counts of this clonotype. The chain uses TRBV25-1 and TRBJ1-3; D not certain. The germline V gene has CDR1 MGHDK and CDR2 SYGVNS. V lost 3 bases and J 7 bases, leaving 10 bases between the germline ends. This CDR3 contains 13 residues. The CDR3 DNA follows: TGTGCCAGCAGTGACGGTGGGTCGAACACCATATATTTT. It codes for CASSDGGSNTIYF.

The chain is built from TRBV7-2 and TRBJ1-5; no definite D call. The CDR3 is 13 amino acids. CDR1 and CDR2 from the germline V gene are SGHTA and FQGNSA. V lost 2 bases, J lost 6 bases, and 8 bases lay in between. CDR3: CASSLKWTQPQHF. The CDR3 nucleotides read TGTGCCAGCAGCTTAAAATGGACTCAGCCCCAGCATTTT.